This is a list of T cell receptor beta chains from one sample in a study of identifying expanded T cells in peripheral blood. Profiling relied on immunoSEQ multiplex PCR, and the TCRdb table lists in-frame clones only, not all of them. Of about 100,000 clones listed, 88% are singletons. Sequencing was performed on blood. Receptors originate from a person aged 18 to 75 in good health. Both conserved end residues are part of each CDR3. D genes are given only for firm matches. Part of the rows lack a size; the others show once, few, many or a class for expanded clones.

clone_size d_call j_call v_call cdr3_aa cdr3_nt
- - TRBJ1-6 TRBV5-4 CASSLWSGGNSPLHF TGTGCCAGCAGCTTGTGGTCGGGCGGGAATTCACCCCTCCACTTT
- - TRBJ2-1 TRBV5-6 CASSLVGDTSYNEQFF TGTGCCAGCAGCTTGGTGGGGGACACCTCCTACAATGAGCAGTTCTTC
- TRBD1 TRBJ2-7 TRBV13 CASSLEPGGTYEQYF TGTGCCAGCAGCTTAGAACCAGGGGGAACCTACGAGCAGTACTTC
few TRBD1 TRBJ1-2 TRBV30 CAWSFPGQILNYGYTF TGTGCCTGGAGTTTTCCGGGACAGATCCTTAACTATGGCTACACCTTC
- TRBD1 TRBJ1-3 TRBV2 CASWGTGGDGNTIYF TGTGCCAGCTGGGGGACAGGGGGCGATGGAAACACCATATATTTT
- - TRBJ2-5 TRBV5-1 CASSSEGETQYF TGCGCCAGCAGCTCGGAGGGGGAGACCCAGTACTTC
- TRBD1 TRBJ1-4 TRBV6-1 CATQGTGGNEKLFF TGTGCCACCCAAGGGACAGGGGGTAATGAAAAACTGTTTTTT
- - TRBJ2-6 TRBV30 CASGVGSGANVLTF TGTGCCTCGGGGGTGGGCAGTGGGGCCAACGTCCTGACTTTC
few TRBD2 TRBJ2-5 TRBV29-1 CSVATSSSETQYF TGCAGCGTTGCGACTAGCTCATCAGAGACCCAGTACTTC
- TRBD1 TRBJ1-2 TRBV29-1 CSVGGTGFYGYTF TGCAGCGTTGGGGGGACAGGGTTCTATGGCTACACCTTC
few - TRBJ2-2 TRBV15 CATQYSGELFF TGTGCCACACAATACAGCGGGGAGCTGTTTTTT
- TRBD2 TRBJ2-2 TRBV5-1 CASKGTSGTSGETGELFF TGCGCCAGCAAGGGAACGTCGGGGACTAGCGGGGAGACCGGGGAGCTGTTTTTT
- - TRBJ1-2 TRBV5-1 CASSLADSLYGYTF TGCGCCAGCAGCTTGGCGGACAGCCTCTATGGCTACACCTTC
- TRBD1 TRBJ1-5 TRBV7-9 CASSAGGAEQPQHF TGTGCCAGCAGTGCAGGGGGCGCGGAACAGCCCCAGCATTTT
- TRBD2 TRBJ2-4 TRBV6-1 CASSESGGAKNIQYF TGTGCCAGCAGTGAATCGGGGGGAGCCAAAAACATTCAGTACTTC
once - TRBJ1-5 TRBV18 CASSPRGTFNQPQHF TGTGCCAGCTCTCCACGCGGGACTTTTAATCAGCCCCAGCATTTT
once - TRBJ2-7 TRBV7-2 CASSFASYEQYF TGTGCCAGCAGCTTTGCCTCCTACGAGCAGTACTTC
- - TRBJ1-4 TRBV5-1 CASSPAGRATNEKLFF TGCGCCAGCAGCCCGGCCGGGAGGGCTACTAATGAAAAACTGTTTTTT
- - TRBJ2-3 TRBV6-5 CASSFQYYTDTQYF TGTGCCAGCAGTTTCCAATACTACACAGATACGCAGTATTTT
- - TRBJ2-7 TRBV7-2 CASSPSPYEQYF TGTGCCAGCAGCCCCTCTCCCTACGAGCAGTACTTC
- TRBD1 TRBJ1-1 TRBV10-2 CASNPGQGILRAFF TGCGCCAGCAACCCGGGACAGGGGATACTACGGGCTTTCTTT
- - TRBJ1-2 TRBV5-1 CASSLFGSPHYGYTF TGCGCCAGCAGCTTGTTCGGCAGTCCCCACTATGGCTACACCTTC
- - TRBJ1-3 TRBV18 CASSPLPGRSLFGNTIYF TGTGCCAGCTCACCATTACCGGGACGAAGTCTCTTTGGAAACACCATATATTTT
- - TRBJ2-1 TRBV18 CASSPGQGGYNEQFF TGTGCCAGCTCACCAGGGCAGGGGGGCTACAATGAGCAGTTCTTC
- - TRBJ1-1 TRBV19 CASSGRGTANTEAFF TGTGCCAGTAGCGGCAGGGGTACAGCGAACACTGAAGCTTTCTTT
- TRBD1 TRBJ2-2 TRBV2 CASLRDRDTGELFF TGTGCCAGTCTCAGGGACAGGGACACCGGGGAGCTGTTTTTT
- TRBD1 TRBJ1-2 TRBV4-1 CASSRLVGGDRGLEGYTF TGCGCCAGCAGCCGACTTGTCGGTGGGGACAGGGGGCTGGAAGGCTACACCTTC
- - TRBJ2-5 TRBV19 CASSIEHKYQETQYF TGTGCCAGTAGTATTGAACACAAGTACCAAGAGACCCAGTACTTC
- - TRBJ2-1 TRBV6-6 CASTPPRSNEQFF TGTGCCAGCACCCCCCCGCGGAGCAATGAGCAGTTCTTC
- - TRBJ1-2 TRBV7-6 CASSLGGVGGYTF TGTGCCAGCAGCTTAGGCGGGGTAGGGGGCTACACCTTC
- - TRBJ1-2 TRBV5-1 CASSLVGQNYGYTF TGCGCCAGCAGCTTGGTAGGCCAAAACTATGGCTACACCTTC
- TRBD1 TRBJ1-3 TRBV19 CASSMDRGVYTIYF TGTGCCAGTAGTATGGACAGGGGCGTGTACACCATATATTTT
- - TRBJ2-2 TRBV9 CASSASTTGELFF TGTGCCAGCAGCGCGTCGACCACCGGGGAGCTGTTTTTT
- - TRBJ1-1 TRBV5-5 CASSLGTSNTEAFF TGTGCCAGCAGCTTGGGGACGTCCAACACTGAAGCTTTCTTT
once - TRBJ1-1 TRBV6-5 CASSYSENTEAFF TGTGCCAGCAGTTACTCGGAGAACACTGAAGCTTTCTTT
once - TRBJ1-1 TRBV11-3 CASSKTLGAFF TGTGCCAGCAGTAAGACATTAGGAGCTTTCTTT
- TRBD1 TRBJ1-5 TRBV7-2 CASSSGQGYQPQHF TGTGCCAGCAGCTCCGGACAGGGGTATCAGCCCCAGCATTTT
once - TRBJ1-3 TRBV5-1 CASSLPGAEGNTIYF TGCGCCAGCAGCTTGCCCGGGGCGGAGGGAAACACCATATATTTT
- - TRBJ1-2 TRBV2 CASSAQGSNYGYTF TGTGCCAGCAGTGCTCAGGGGAGTAACTATGGCTACACCTTC
- - TRBJ1-2 TRBV21-1 CASPGEAYGYTF TGTGCCAGCCCAGGGGAAGCCTATGGCTACACCTTC
few - TRBJ1-2 TRBV5-1 CASSLELGQDGYTF TGCGCCAGCAGCTTGGAACTAGGGCAGGATGGCTACACCTTC
- - TRBJ2-5 TRBV5-4 CASSQEYGGQETQYF TGTGCCAGCAGCCAAGAGTATGGCGGGCAAGAGACCCAGTACTTC
- - TRBJ1-2 TRBV7-9 CASVQQGDGGYTF TGTGCCAGCGTACAACAGGGCGACGGCGGCTACACCTTC
- - TRBJ2-5 TRBV11-2 CASSLEISQETQYF TGTGCCAGCAGCTTAGAAATCAGCCAAGAGACCCAGTACTTC
- - TRBJ1-2 TRBV2 CASSDPQEHYGYTF TGTGCCAGCAGTGACCCACAGGAACACTATGGCTACACCTTC
- - TRBJ2-3 TRBV7-2 CASSLASLARRGADTQYF TGTGCCAGCAGCTTAGCGAGTCTAGCGAGGAGGGGAGCAGATACGCAGTATTTT
- - TRBJ1-2 TRBV6-5 CASSYSNRGDGYTF TGTGCCAGCAGTTACTCGAACCGGGGGGATGGCTACACCTTC